The 26 T cell receptor beta chains in this list originate from one sample, sequenced in a study of memory CD4+ T cells and cytomegalovirus serostatus. Single viable CD3+CD4+CD8-CD45RO+ cells were sorted as the memory CD4+ T cells. The assay was immunoSEQ multiplex PCR, and TCRdb's table has in-frame clones only and misses some. Found here are 50,000 to 55,000 clones, around 82% of them singletons; the top ten hold roughly 0.77%. The sequencing input was memory CD4+ T cells from blood. These receptors were taken from an adult in good health and CMV-seronegative.

V is TRBV7-2 and J is TRBJ2-3; D uncertain. V shed 5 bases and J shed 2 bases, with 5 bases lying between them. Germline CDR1 and CDR2: SGHTA and FQGNSA. The CDR3 covers 12 residues. CDR3 sequence: CASSGNTDTQYF. CDR3 nucleotide sequence: TGTGCCAGCAGCGGCAACACAGATACGCAGTATTTT.

This chain links TRBV7-7 with TRBJ2-5; 7 nucleotides agree with TRBD1. CDR1 and CDR2 (germline): SSHAT, FNYEAQ (reference sequence). Trimming cost V 6 bases and J 5 bases; bases outside gene matches: 9. The CDR3 runs 14 residues. The CDR3 loop reads CASRPSRGSETQYF. CDR3 sequence (DNA): TGTGCCAGCAGGCCTTCCAGGGGGAGCGAGACCCAGTACTTC.

In its sample, this clone was seen a few times. The V call is TRBV4-2, the J call TRBJ1-2; D gene ambiguous. CDR1 and CDR2 (germline): LGHNA, YNFKEQ. This CDR3 spans 15 amino acids. V dropped 0 bases and J dropped 2 bases, with 10 bases sitting between them. CDR3 in DNA: TGTGCCAGCAGCCAAGACCCACCTATCAACTATGGCTACACCTTC. It codes for CASSQDPPINYGYTF.

The sample holds one count of this clone. The J gene is TRBJ1-5, the V gene TRBV27; 7 bases align to TRBD1. Germline V gene data show CDR1 as MNHEY and CDR2 as SMNVEV (reference sequence). This CDR3 is built from 14 residues. With V trimmed by 10 bases and J by 2 bases, 8 bases remained unmatched. CDR3 sequence reads: CATSRGDGNQPQHF. Written as DNA, the CDR3 is TGTGCCACCAGCAGGGGGGACGGCAATCAGCCCCAGCATTTT.

This clone was counted once. This chain joins TRBV5-4 and TRBJ1-5, with no clear D. The CDR3 consists of 14 residues. The V end lost 3 bases, the J end lost 0 bases, and 7 bases lay between the germline ends. The germline V gene has CDR1 SGHNT and CDR2 YYREEE (reference sequence). The CDR3 DNA reads as TGTGCCAGCAGCTCTGCAGGTAGCAATCAGCCCCAGCATTTT. Its translation: CASSSAGSNQPQHF. Drawing the rest from reference TRBV5-4 and TRBJ1-5, the complete variable domain is ETGVTQSPTHLIKTRGQQVTLRCSSQSGHNTVSWYQQALGQGPQFIFQYYREEENGRGNFPPRFSGLQFPNYSSELNVNALELDDSALYLCASSSAGSNQPQHFGDGTRLSIL.

The chain has TRBV6-6 and TRBJ1-1; 7 bases agree with TRBD1. Germline CDR1 MNHNY, CDR2 SVGAGI (reference sequence). With 5 bases clipped from V and 4 bases from J, the junction kept 7 bases outside the gene matches. The CDR3 runs 14 residues. The CDR3 sequence: CASSHGRQGTEAFF. The CDR3 nucleotides read TGTGCCAGCAGTCACGGGAGACAGGGCACTGAAGCTTTCTTT.

The rearrangement joins TRBV19 to TRBJ2-5, with D hard to call. The CDR3 has 15 residues. Germline lookup yields CDR1 LNHDA and CDR2 SQIVND (reference sequence). The V gene lost 5 bases and the J gene lost 1 base, with 14 bases spanning the gap. The CDR3 DNA follows: TGTGCCAGTAGTGCTCTAGGCTCGGGCCAAGAGACCCAGTACTTC. It is translated as CASSALGSGQETQYF.

The V and J genes are TRBV5-5 and TRBJ2-5, with unresolved D. There are 13 residues in the CDR3. V lost 1 base, J lost 4 bases, and 8 bases lay in between. Germline assignment: CDR1 SGHKS and CDR2 YYEKEE (reference sequence). The CDR3 DNA reads TGTGCCAGCAGCTTGCTCCCTGGAGAGACCCAGTACTTC. It yields the protein CASSLLPGETQYF.

The chain uses TRBV7-3 and TRBJ2-7, with D hard to call. The germline V gene encodes CDR1 SGHTA and CDR2 FQGTGA. V was pared by 2 bases and J by 7 bases, with 9 bases between. The CDR3 is 12 residues long. This CDR3 is CASSLQVGEQYF. CDR3 bases: TGTGCCAGCAGCTTACAGGTCGGAGAGCAGTACTTC. The full variable domain, in which reference TRBV7-3 and TRBJ2-7 provide the parts outside the CDR3, is GAGVSQTPSNKVTEKGKYVELRCDPISGHTALYWYRQSLGQGPEFLIYFQGTGAADDSGLPNDRFFAVRPEGSVSTLKIQRTERGDSAVYLCASSLQVGEQYFGPGTRLTVT.

This rearrangement joins TRBV19 to TRBJ2-7; TRBD1 aligns across 9 bases. CDR3 size: 15 residues. With 5 bases clipped from V and 1 base from J, the junction kept 6 bases outside the gene matches. From germline, CDR1 is LNHDA and CDR2 SQIVND (reference sequence). In DNA, the CDR3 is TGTGCCAGTAGTTTGCGGACAGGGGTTTCCTACGAGCAGTACTTC. Translating it yields CASSLRTGVSYEQYF.

This clone has a handful of counts. The rearrangement links TRBV5-4 to TRBJ1-6; TRBD1 is a possible D gene (5 bases). V was clipped by 0 bases and J by 7 bases, with 17 bases between them. There are 17 residues in the CDR3. Germline assignment: CDR1 SGHNT and CDR2 YYREEE (reference sequence). The CDR3 loop reads CASSLEARDGRNSPLHF. The CDR3 DNA reads TGTGCCAGCAGCTTGGAGGCCCGGGACGGTAGAAATTCACCCCTCCACTTT. Full variable domain (rest looked up from reference TRBV5-4 and TRBJ1-6): ETGVTQSPTHLIKTRGQQVTLRCSSQSGHNTVSWYQQALGQGPQFIFQYYREEENGRGNFPPRFSGLQFPNYSSELNVNALELDDSALYLCASSLEARDGRNSPLHFGNGTRLTVT.

This clone was seen a single time. The chain links TRBV27 to TRBJ1-5, with D possibly being TRBD1 (5 bases). Germline V lookup: CDR1 MNHEY, CDR2 SMNVEV (reference sequence). V was trimmed by 4 bases and J by 0 bases, leaving 13 bases between them. The CDR3 is 16 amino acids. CDR3 sequence: CASSYGGGYSNQPQHF. The DNA for the CDR3 is TGTGCCAGCAGTTATGGGGGGGGATATAGCAATCAGCCCCAGCATTTT.

V and J are TRBV28 and TRBJ1-1; D perhaps matches TRBD1 (5 bases). There are 12 residues in the CDR3. V was cut by 11 bases and J by 2 bases, with 12 bases left in between. Germline assignment: CDR1 MDHEN and CDR2 SYDVKM. The CDR3 reads CAVPGPNTEAFF. The DNA of the CDR3 is TGTGCCGTGCCAGGGCCTAACACTGAAGCTTTCTTT.

V and J are TRBV10-3 and TRBJ2-6, with TRBD1 identical over 7 bases. V gave up 2 bases and J gave up 0 bases; unmatched junction bases: 4. The CDR3 runs 17 residues. Per the germline V gene, CDR1 is ENHRY and CDR2 is SYGVKD. CDR3 protein: CAISEGQANSGANVLTF. CDR3 DNA sequence: TGTGCCATCAGTGAGGGACAGGCGAACTCTGGGGCCAACGTCCTGACTTTC.

The CDR3 spells CASSLMAGTYNEQFF. The CDR3 DNA reads TGCGCCAGCAGCTTGATGGCAGGGACCTACAATGAGCAGTTCTTC. The V and J genes are TRBV5-1 and TRBJ2-1, with a tentative D call TRBD1 (5 bases). The CDR3 extends over 15 amino acids. Germline loops: CDR1 SGHRS, CDR2 YFSETQ. Trimming stripped 1 base from V and 2 bases from J, with 10 bases between.

This clone is deemed medium-sized. V gene TRBV2 combines with J gene TRBJ1-1, with a weak D call TRBD1 (6 bases). The germline V and J ends were trimmed by 9 bases and 6 bases, with 14 bases remaining between them. This CDR3 spans 12 amino acids. The germline V gene encodes CDR1 SNHLY and CDR2 FYNNEI. CDR3 protein: CASVVRGAEAFF. CDR3 in DNA: TGTGCCAGTGTTGTCAGGGGCGCTGAAGCTTTCTTT. Drawing the rest from reference TRBV2 and TRBJ1-1, the complete variable domain is EPEVTQTPSHQVTQMGQEVILRCVPISNHLYFYWYRQILGQKVEFLVSFYNNEISEKSEIFDDQFSVERPDGSNFTLKIRSTKLEDSAMYFCASVVRGAEAFFGQGTRLTVV.

The gene calls are TRBV13 and TRBJ1-2; D gene uncertain. Germline CDR1 is PRHDT and CDR2 is FYEKMQ (reference sequence). Trimming stripped 4 bases from V and 4 bases from J, with 13 bases between. This CDR3 has 14 amino acids. The CDR3 DNA follows: TGTGCCAGCAGCTCTTGGACCAATGGCTATGGCTACACCTTC. It encodes CASSSWTNGYGYTF.

The chain links TRBV2 to TRBJ1-2; D may be TRBD1 (5 bases). V lost 2 bases, J lost 5 bases, and 9 bases lay in between. From germline, CDR1 is SNHLY and CDR2 FYNNEI. The CDR3 length is 13 residues. The CDR3 protein is CASSEQGPYGYTF. Written as DNA, the CDR3 is TGTGCCAGCAGTGAACAGGGACCTTATGGCTACACCTTC.

This clone occurred once. The rearrangement joins TRBV19 to TRBJ1-5; 7 bases line up with TRBD1. This CDR3 spans 15 amino acids. V lost 1 base, J lost 5 bases, and 5 bases stayed unmatched. Germline V gene lookup returns CDR1 LNHDA and CDR2 SQIVND (reference sequence). CDR3 DNA sequence: TGTGCCAGTAGTATAGGTTGGGACAGCTATCAGCCCCAGCATTTT. Its protein product is CASSIGWDSYQPQHF. Filled out from reference TRBV19 and TRBJ1-5, the complete variable domain reads DGGITQSPKYLFRKEGQNVTLSCEQNLNHDAMYWYRQDPGQGLRLIYYSQIVNDFQKGDIAEGYSVSREKKESFPLTVTSAQKNPTAFYLCASSIGWDSYQPQHFGDGTRLSIL.

The chain links TRBV30 to TRBJ2-7, with 10 positions matching TRBD2. The CDR3 spans 16 residues. Germline trimming cut 2 bases from V and 5 bases from J; bases unmatched to any gene: 12. Germline CDR1 is GTSNPN and CDR2 is SVGIG (reference sequence). Written as DNA, the CDR3 is TGTGCCTGGAGTCCGGACGTAAGCGGGGGGGCCGACGAGCAGTACTTC. This translates into CAWSPDVSGGADEQYF. Based on the CDR3 plus reference TRBV30 and TRBJ2-7, the full variable domain is SQTIHQWPATLVQPVGSPLSLECTVEGTSNPNLYWYRQAAGRGLQLLFYSVGIGQISSEVPQNLSASRPQDRQFILSSKKLLLSDSGFYLCAWSPDVSGGADEQYFGPGTRLTVT.

This clone was seen a few times. J is TRBJ1-5 and V is TRBV7-2, with D tentatively TRBD1 (6 bases). The CDR3 covers 15 residues. The germline V and J ends were trimmed by 5 bases and 6 bases, with 17 bases remaining between them. Germline V gene lookup returns CDR1 SGHTA and CDR2 FQGNSA. CDR3 sequence (DNA): TGTGCCAGCAGCCGAGACCTCGACAGGAGTCAGCCCCAGCATTTT. This gives the protein CASSRDLDRSQPQHF.

The V call is TRBV21-1, the J call TRBJ1-2. TRBV21-1 is a pseudogene segment. This CDR3 is built from 14 residues. CDR3 bases: TGTGCCAGCAGCAAAGGAAGAGCTTGCTATGGCTACACCTTC. It codes for CASSKGRACYGYTF.

The chain has TRBV19 and TRBJ1-2, with 8 positions matching TRBD1. This CDR3 region has 15 residues. CDR1 is LNHDA, CDR2 SQIVND, per germline (reference sequence). Unmatched junction bases numbered 6, after V lost 3 bases and J lost 3 bases. The CDR3 DNA sequence: TGTGCCAGTAGTATTCAGGGGGCGCCAGACTATGGCTACACCTTC. Residues: CASSIQGAPDYGYTF.

The chain employs TRBV19 and TRBJ1-1, with D unresolved. The ends were cut back, 2 bases at V and 3 bases at J, with 16 bases in the middle. The germline gives CDR1 LNHDA, CDR2 SQIVND (reference sequence). The CDR3 covers 16 residues. The CDR3 DNA follows: TGTGCCAGTAGTATAATGGGCAGACTTCCATACACTGAAGCTTTCTTT. Amino acids: CASSIMGRLPYTEAFF.

This clone was found many times. This sequence joins TRBV27 and TRBJ2-7; D is unclear. Germline-derived CDR1 and CDR2 are MNHEY and SMNVEV (reference sequence). The CDR3 length is 9 residues. The V end was cut by 9 bases, the J end by 3 bases, with 3 bases between. The CDR3: CARRYEQYF. CDR3 bases: TGTGCCAGGCGCTACGAGCAGTACTTC.

The V gene is TRBV5-4, the J gene TRBJ2-3; 14 bases line up with TRBD2. Germline CDR1 SGHNT, CDR2 YYREEE (reference sequence). With 4 bases clipped from V and 1 base from J, the junction kept 5 bases outside the gene matches. This CDR3 region has 17 residues. The CDR3 is CASSLPGLAGGTDTQYF. The CDR3 DNA reads as TGTGCCAGCAGCCTTCCGGGACTAGCGGGGGGCACAGATACGCAGTATTTT.